These 26 T cell receptor beta chains were sequenced from one sample in a study of blood T cell repertoires in COVID-19. TCRdb's copy holds only in-frame clones and misses some; the assay was immunoSEQ multiplex PCR. The sample includes about 400,000 clones, roughly 88% of them seen just once. Sequences were obtained from PBMCs or T cells enriched from blood (not recorded which). Every receptor here comes from a woman between 40 and 55 years old with acute COVID-19.

V gene TRBV11-3 combines with J gene TRBJ2-7, with D possibly TRBD2 on 5 matching bases. The V gene lost 5 bases and the J gene lost 5 bases, with 19 bases spanning the gap. The germline V gene has CDR1 SGHNT and CDR2 YENEEA. CDR3 length equals 15 residues. CDR3 protein: CASSPSNGVVDEQYF. The CDR3 DNA sequence: TGTGCCAGCAGCCCCTCGAACGGGGTGGTCGACGAGCAGTACTTC.

V gene TRBV19 combines with J gene TRBJ1-1; TRBD1 matches at 7 bases. In germline, CDR1 is LNHDA, CDR2 SQIVND (reference sequence). This CDR3 region has 13 residues. Trimming took 8 bases from V and 0 from J; bases not matched to a gene: 3. The CDR3 loop is CASVGQMNTEAFF. CDR3 coding DNA: TGTGCCAGTGTGGGACAGATGAACACTGAAGCTTTCTTT.

The chain joins TRBV27 to TRBJ1-1, with no clear D. CDR1 and CDR2 (germline): MNHEY, SMNVEV (reference sequence). CDR3 length: 15 residues. V shed 6 bases and J shed 1 base, with 15 bases lying between them. CDR3 sequence reads: CASSEQQLPNTEAFF. As DNA, the CDR3 is TGTGCCAGCAGCGAACAACAGCTACCGAACACTGAAGCTTTCTTT.

The rearrangement links TRBV5-1 to TRBJ2-6, with 9 bases matching TRBD1. Germline CDR1 is SGHRS and CDR2 is YFSETQ. The CDR3 runs 17 residues. The trim removed 3 bases at V and 2 bases at J, leaving 6 bases unmatched. The DNA for the CDR3 is TGCGCCAGCAGCTCACAGGGGGCCCTCGCTGGGGCCAACGTCCTGACTTTC. Its translation: CASSSQGALAGANVLTF. Drawing the rest from reference TRBV5-1 and TRBJ2-6, the complete variable domain is KAGVTQTPRYLIKTRGQQVTLSCSPISGHRSVSWYQQTPGQGLQFLFEYFSETQRNKGNFPGRFSGRQFSNSRSEMNVSTLELGDSALYLCASSSQGALAGANVLTFGAGSRLTVL.

The rearrangement links TRBV12-2 to TRBJ1-3; the listed D gene, TRBD1, was not tested against the DNA. TRBV12-2 is designated a pseudogene. There are 24 residues in the CDR3. CDR3 nucleotide sequence: TGTGCAAGTCGTCGGGCTCTGGCCCGCACGGCCCGGACAGGGGAAAGAGAATCTGGAAACACCATATATTTT. It is translated as CASRRALARTARTGERESGNTIYF.

This chain connects TRBV30 to TRBJ1-3; unclear D gene. CDR3 length equals 12 residues. V was cut by 4 bases and J by 2 bases, with 6 bases left in between. Germline assignment: CDR1 GTSNPN and CDR2 SVGIG (reference sequence). CDR3 nucleotide sequence: TGTGCCTGGAATGGCCCTGGAAACACCATATATTTT. Amino acids: CAWNGPGNTIYF.

The chain joins TRBV5-8 to TRBJ1-2, with 7 bases matching TRBD1. The CDR3 is 15 residues long. The ends lost 0 bases at V and 5 bases at J; junction bases unmatched: 7. Germline values: CDR1 SGHTS, CDR2 YDEGEE. The CDR3 spells CASSLVRQGSYGYTF. CDR3 nucleotides: TGTGCCAGCAGCTTGGTTCGACAGGGTAGTTATGGCTACACCTTC.

The chain is built from TRBV15 and TRBJ1-1; D not certain. The ends were cut back, 0 bases at V and 1 base at J, with 9 bases in the middle. Germline CDR1 LNHNV, CDR2 YYDKDF (reference sequence). This CDR3 is built from 15 residues. CDR3 residues: CATSREETWNTEAFF. The CDR3 DNA reads TGTGCCACCAGCAGAGAAGAGACATGGAACACTGAAGCTTTCTTT.

The V and J genes are TRBV30 and TRBJ2-2; TRBD1 aligns across 7 bases. CDR1 and CDR2 (germline): GTSNPN, SVGIG (reference sequence). V was pared by 0 bases and J by 3 bases, with 13 bases of the junction left unmatched. The CDR3 covers 18 residues. The CDR3 protein is CAWSVQVVRGRDTGELFF. CDR3 DNA: TGTGCCTGGAGTGTACAGGTGGTCAGGGGGAGAGACACCGGGGAGCTGTTTTTT.

This clone was seen once. The chain links TRBV6-5 to TRBJ2-2; D unclear. The CDR3 is 15 residues long. Deletions cut 5 bases from V and 4 bases from J, with 14 bases between. CDR1 and CDR2 from the germline V gene are MNHEY and SVGAGI. The CDR3 region has the DNA TGTGCCAGCAGTCTCGACTCAACAAGCACCGGGGAGCTGTTTTTT. Its protein is CASSLDSTSTGELFF.

The CDR3 DNA follows: TGTGCCAGCAGTCGCCGACTCCCCTACGAGCAGTACTTC. This gives the protein CASSRRLPYEQYF. The chain has TRBV6-5 and TRBJ2-7; the D is unclear. The CDR3 is 13 residues long. Germline V gene sequence: CDR1 MNHEY, CDR2 SVGAGI. The ends were cut back, 5 bases at V and 2 bases at J, with 10 bases in the middle.

The CDR3, as DNA: TGTGCCAGCAGCCAATCACTAGCCTCTGGGGCCAACGTCCTGACTTTC. Its protein product is CASSQSLASGANVLTF. This rearrangement joins TRBV3-1 (or the pseudogene TRBV3-2) to TRBJ2-6; tentative D call: TRBD2 (6 bases). CDR1 and CDR2 from the germline V gene are LGHDT and YNNKEL (reference sequence). V lost 2 bases, J lost 0 bases, and 8 bases lay in between. CDR3 length equals 16 residues.

The rearrangement uses TRBV5-1 and TRBJ1-4; TRBD1 matches at 10 bases. CDR1 SGHRS and CDR2 YFSETQ come from the germline V gene. The ends lost 6 bases at V and 3 bases at J; junction bases unmatched: 8. The length of the CDR3 is 16 residues. CDR3 nucleotide sequence: TGCGCCAGCACCCCCGGGACAGGGGCCCCTAATGAAAAACTGTTTTTT. This gives the protein CASTPGTGAPNEKLFF.

V and J are TRBV5-1 and TRBJ2-5, with 7 bases that match TRBD1. With V trimmed by 4 bases and J by 5 bases, 8 bases remained unmatched. CDR3 length equals 14 residues. Germline-derived CDR1 and CDR2 are SGHRS and YFSETQ. The CDR3 loop reads CASSVGQERETQYF. The CDR3 bases are TGCGCCAGCAGCGTCGGACAGGAGCGGGAGACCCAGTACTTC.

The chain employs TRBV10-1 and TRBJ2-3, with 11 bases matching TRBD2. Germline CDR1 is WNHNN and CDR2 is SYGVQD (reference sequence). The V and J ends lost 3 bases and 4 bases, in that order; junction bases with no gene match: 3. The CDR3 runs to 15 residues. CDR3 region: CASSDPSGGSDTQYF. As DNA, the CDR3 is TGCGCCAGCAGTGACCCTAGCGGGGGGTCAGATACGCAGTATTTT.

The chain's CDR3 is CASLGRTGGNEQYF. For the CDR3, the DNA is TGTGCCAGCCTAGGCAGGACAGGGGGCAACGAGCAGTACTTC. V is TRBV6-5 and J is TRBJ2-7; TRBD1 matches at 11 bases. CDR3 length: 14 amino acids. The junction had 8 bases not matched to a gene; V was cut back by 8 bases and J by 5 bases. Germline lookup yields CDR1 MNHEY and CDR2 SVGAGI.

V and J are TRBV11-2 and TRBJ2-5; a possible D gene is TRBD1 (7 bases). Trimming stripped 5 bases from V and 7 bases from J, with 17 bases between. This CDR3 comprises 14 residues. Germline CDR1 SGHAT, CDR2 FQNNGV. CDR3: CASSQPEEGATQYF. The CDR3 DNA reads as TGTGCCAGCAGCCAGCCCGAGGAGGGGGCGACCCAGTACTTC. Combining the CDR3 with reference TRBV11-2 and TRBJ2-5 gives the whole variable domain EAGVAQSPRYKIIEKRQSVAFWCNPISGHATLYWYQQILGQGPKLLIQFQNNGVVDDSQLPKDRFSAERLKGVDSTLKIQPAKLEDSAVYLCASSQPEEGATQYFGPGTRLLVL.

CDR3 sequence: CASSPDGTENSPLHF. In DNA, the CDR3 is TGTGCCAGCAGCCCTGACGGGACAGAGAATTCACCCCTCCACTTT. The genes are TRBV7-8 and TRBJ1-6; 7 bases are a match to TRBD1. Germline V gene sequence: CDR1 SGHVS, CDR2 FQNEAQ. CDR3 size: 15 residues. The junction had 8 bases not matched to a gene; V was cut back by 5 bases and J by 7 bases.

The chain links TRBV9 to TRBJ1-2, with D tentatively TRBD1 (6 bases). The V gene's germline CDR1 is SGDLS and CDR2 YYNGEE. The CDR3 runs to 14 residues. V lost 4 bases and J lost 6, with 16 bases in between. The CDR3 spells CASSPSRGADGYTF. The CDR3 region has the DNA TGTGCCAGCAGCCCATCTCGGGGGGCGGATGGCTACACCTTC. The full variable domain, its missing parts supplied by reference TRBV9 and TRBJ1-2, is DSGVTQTPKHLITATGQRVTLRCSPRSGDLSVYWYQQSLDQGLQFLIQYYNGEERAKGNILERFSAQQFPDLHSELNLSSLELGDSALYFCASSPSRGADGYTFGSGTRLTVV.

This clone was seen just once. The rearrangement links TRBV27 to TRBJ2-1, with TRBD2 as a possible D gene (6 bases). This CDR3 contains 16 residues. V was cut by 3 bases and J by 1 base, with 13 bases left in between. Germline V gives CDR1 MNHEY, CDR2 SMNVEV (reference sequence). In DNA, the CDR3 is TGTGCCAGCAGTTTGAGTACAGGAGGGTCCTACAATGAGCAGTTCTTC. Protein: CASSLSTGGSYNEQFF.

The chain has TRBV6-5 and TRBJ1-5, with D tentatively TRBD1 (6 bases). CDR3 size: 14 residues. Germline CDR1 is MNHEY and CDR2 is SVGAGI. V was trimmed by 6 bases and J by 6 bases, leaving 15 bases between them. The CDR3 nucleotides read TGTGCCAGCAGGACGGGGGGGGCTGGTCAGCCCCAGCATTTT. Protein sequence: CASRTGGAGQPQHF.

The table lists this clone with a few counts. This sequence joins TRBV2 and TRBJ2-2, with D perhaps TRBD1 (6 bases). The CDR3 runs 15 residues. Looked up from germline, CDR1 is SNHLY and CDR2 is FYNNEI. The germline V and J ends were trimmed by 6 bases and 1 base, with 12 bases remaining between them. CDR3 sequence reads: CASRGPGQNTGELFF. The CDR3 DNA reads TGTGCCAGCAGAGGACCGGGACAGAACACCGGGGAGCTGTTTTTT.

The chain couples TRBV14 to TRBJ2-7, with D hard to call. The V gene lost 2 bases and the J gene lost 1 base, with 9 bases spanning the gap. Germline V gives CDR1 SGHDN, CDR2 FVKESK. This CDR3 contains 14 residues. As DNA, the CDR3 is TGTGCCAGCAGCCAATTACCGGGTTCCTACGAGCAGTACTTC. Protein: CASSQLPGSYEQYF.

The V and J genes are TRBV4-2 and TRBJ1-3, with D possibly being TRBD1 (5 bases). CDR3 length: 15 residues. Germline CDR1 reads LGHNA; CDR2 reads YNFKEQ. V was shortened by 1 base and J by 4 bases, with 11 bases between the two germline ends. The CDR3 DNA reads TGTGCCAGCAGCCAAGCGGGAGGGGCCGGAAACACCATATATTTT. Translation: CASSQAGGAGNTIYF.

This clone was counted a few times. The V and J genes are TRBV7-9 and TRBJ1-4; 7 positions match TRBD1. The CDR3 is 14 residues long. Germline CDR1 reads SEHNR; CDR2 reads FQNEAQ (reference sequence). The ends lost 4 bases at V and 4 bases at J; junction bases unmatched: 3. The CDR3 protein is CASSYTGDNEKLFF. Written as DNA, the CDR3 is TGTGCCAGCAGCTATACAGGGGATAATGAAAAACTGTTTTTT.

This chain connects TRBV5-6 to TRBJ2-7; TRBD1 agrees at 7 bases. This CDR3 is built from 16 residues. Germline-derived CDR1 and CDR2 are SGHDT and YYEEEE. V was pared by 3 bases and J by 4 bases, with 13 bases of the junction left unmatched. The CDR3 protein is CASSSPGQYGVYEQYF. DNA for the CDR3: TGTGCCAGCAGCTCCCCGGGACAGTATGGGGTTTACGAGCAGTACTTC.